The 5 T cell receptor beta chains listed next were all sequenced from one sample in a study of cytomegalovirus exposure and HLA in healthy donors. Use of 60 Vbeta and 13 Jbeta primers characterized the PCR. This table comes from immunoSEQ multiplex PCR, and its TCRdb copy is limited to in-frame clones, with some not included. This table has approximately 35,000 clones, approximately 82% appearing once. The sample taken for sequencing was PBMCs. Receptors originate from a woman younger than 35 in good health and CMV-seronegative.

The chain employs TRBV5-4 and TRBJ2-7; 11 bases line up with TRBD2. After removal of 2 bases from V and 3 bases from J, the junction contained 1 base not matched to a gene. Germline CDR1 reads SGHNT; CDR2 reads YYREEE (reference sequence). The CDR3 length is 14 residues. The CDR3 region has the DNA TGTGCCAGCAGCTTTAGCGGGGGGGACTACGAGCAGTACTTC. Encoded protein: CASSFSGGDYEQYF.

This sequence joins TRBV6-6 and TRBJ2-3; 11 nucleotides match TRBD2. CDR3 size: 14 residues. CDR1 is MNHNY, CDR2 SVGAGI, per germline (reference sequence). Losses at the gene ends were 8 bases for V and 4 bases for J; bases not matched to a gene: 5. The DNA of the CDR3 is TGTGCCAGCCGCCAGACTAGCGGGGCAGATACGCAGTATTTT. Translating gives CASRQTSGADTQYF.

In this sample, this clone turned up once. The chain employs TRBV2 and TRBJ2-7; 10 nucleotides align to TRBD1. Germline V gene sequence: CDR1 SNHLY, CDR2 FYNNEI. This CDR3 comprises 16 residues. V was pared by 7 bases and J by 7 bases, with 16 bases of the junction left unmatched. CDR3 residues: CASTEGQGPPLREQYF. CDR3 nucleotide sequence: TGTGCCAGCACCGAGGGACAGGGGCCTCCTCTACGGGAGCAGTACTTC. The variable domain in full, with the rest retrieved from reference TRBV2 and TRBJ2-7, is EPEVTQTPSHQVTQMGQEVILRCVPISNHLYFYWYRQILGQKVEFLVSFYNNEISEKSEIFDDQFSVERPDGSNFTLKIRSTKLEDSAMYFCASTEGQGPPLREQYFGPGTRLTVT.

This chain links TRBV7-2 with TRBJ2-3; 7 bases align to TRBD2. V gave up 5 bases and J gave up 0 bases; unmatched junction bases: 5. Germline CDR1 SGHTA, CDR2 FQGNSA. The CDR3 is made up of 15 amino acids. Written as DNA, the CDR3 is TGTGCCAGCAGCACAAGCGGGGCCAGCACAGATACGCAGTATTTT. This codes for CASSTSGASTDTQYF.

The chain combines TRBV6-5 with TRBJ2-3, with TRBD1 as a possible D gene (6 bases). The V gene lost 2 bases and the J gene lost 2 bases, with 11 bases spanning the gap. Per germline, CDR1 MNHEY and CDR2 SVGAGI. CDR3 length: 15 amino acids. The CDR3: CASSYETGDTDTQYF. The CDR3, as DNA: TGTGCCAGCAGTTACGAGACAGGCGACACAGATACGCAGTATTTT.